A selection of T cell receptor beta chains follows, all from one sample in a study of cytomegalovirus exposure and HLA in healthy donors. The repertoire was sequenced with immunoSEQ multiplex PCR; TCRdb's copy has only in-frame clones and lacks some. Here the sample spans 140,000 or so clones, about 80% being singletons. The specimen sequenced was PBMCs. These receptors were obtained from a woman in her sixties in good health and CMV-seropositive. Both conserved end residues are trimmed from each CDR3. Rows give clone size only sometimes, using once, few, many, or a class for an expanded clone.

TRBV7-2,.,ASTTSGIGNEQF
TRBV12-5,.,ASAGTGGLREQY
TRBV19,.,ASREREGGEQF
TRBV18,.,ASSPVRTGAYEQY
TRBV19,.,ASSTLRTRDNEQF
TRBV27,.,ASSPIGVIYGYT
TRBV9,.,ASSVGRVDEQY
TRBV7-9,few,ASSPTLAGSSYEQY
TRBV5-1,.,ASSLGDRAGELF
TRBV7-7,.,ASSLQTGSTDTQY
TRBV7-9,.,ASSLSEREFGYNEQF
TRBV28,.,ASSPGGLAGGGYYEQY
TRBV25-1,.,ASSEWNYEQY
TRBV11-2,few,ASSLDIGQGTDTQY
TRBV2,.,ASLPSAPSYEQY
TRBV30,.,AWSQRHSGSTF
TRBV6-5,.,ASRHGGNTEAF
TRBV29-1,.,SVGKSSGNTEAF
TRBV7-9,.,ASTSDYQEQF
TRBV6-1,once,ASSDRDRGLGTDTQY
TRBV7-3,.,ASSRLGGGETQY
TRBV28,few,ASSGREFYGYT
TRBV2,.,ASRVDRRLNTEAF
TRBV5-4,.,ASSSLAGVDPGELF
TRBV14,.,ASSQVAGEQF
TRBV6-6,few,ASSYPQGQASSEQY
TRBV9,.,ASSTPRPDSYLYGYT
TRBV10-1,.,ASSLGQAPKAF
TRBV9,.,ASSVGPAPREVEEQY
TRBV19,.,ASSIGRTGGYNEQF
TRBV30,.,AWSVPSSGGRTEAF
TRBV6-4,.,ASSDRPGTSGRSSYNEQF
TRBV11-1,few,ASSPRTSGMYEQY
TRBV11-2,.,ASSRDRGSTEAF
TRBV7-8,.,ASSQPTGRTEAF
TRBV14,.,ASSQDRGGYGYGYT
TRBV30,.,AWSPGTPEQF
TRBV4-3,.,ASSHTGSGNTIY
TRBV29-1,.,SVETLGETDTQY
TRBV29-1,once,SVEAPWGGWYGYT
TRBV19,once,ASSRDRDRGPYEQY
TRBV28,.,ASHPLGDRDQPQH
TRBV28,.,ASREVLRGYT
TRBV5-1,.,ASSLQRQGETEAF